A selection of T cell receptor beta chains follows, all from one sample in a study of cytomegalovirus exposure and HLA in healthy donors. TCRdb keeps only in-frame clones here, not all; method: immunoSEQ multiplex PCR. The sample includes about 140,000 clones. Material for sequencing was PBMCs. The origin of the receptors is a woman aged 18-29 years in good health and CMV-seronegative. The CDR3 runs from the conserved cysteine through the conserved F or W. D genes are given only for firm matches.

CASSPPGEPGSVSGTGELFF TGTGCCAGCAGCCCTCCGGGGGAGCCGGGTTCGGTTTCGGGGACCGGGGAGCTGTTTTTT TRBJ2-2 . TRBV9
CASSLGAVGTEAFF TGTGCCAGCAGCTTGGGCGCAGTCGGCACTGAAGCTTTCTTT TRBJ1-1 . TRBV7-6
CASSPDSYNEQFF TGTGCCAGCAGCCCTGACAGCTACAATGAGCAGTTCTTC TRBJ2-1 . TRBV11-1
CASSQEGPDSGREQFF TGTGCCAGCAGCCAAGAAGGACCGGACTCCGGAAGGGAGCAGTTCTTC TRBJ2-1 . TRBV4-2
CASSQVYLTLDTQYF TGCGCCAGCAGCCAAGTCTATCTGACTCTAGATACGCAGTATTTT TRBJ2-3 . TRBV4-3
CASSLEIRGSGYTF TGTGCCAGCAGCTTAGAGATCAGGGGGAGTGGCTACACCTTC TRBJ1-2 TRBD1 TRBV7-2
CASSPAGQGAGGYTF TGTGCCAGCAGTCCAGCTGGACAGGGGGCAGGGGGCTACACCTTC TRBJ1-2 TRBD1 TRBV7-3
CASKRDLNTGELFF TGTGCCAGCAAACGGGACTTAAACACCGGGGAGCTGTTTTTT TRBJ2-2 . TRBV5-4
CASKRQGVNNEQFF TGTGCCAGTAAACGACAGGGAGTTAACAATGAGCAGTTCTTC TRBJ2-1 TRBD1 TRBV2
CASSMGLAGGRGTQYF TGTGCCAGCAGTATGGGACTAGCGGGGGGAAGGGGTACGCAGTATTTT TRBJ2-3 TRBD2 TRBV2
CASTLEGNTEAFF TGTGCCAGCACCCTGGAGGGAAACACTGAAGCTTTCTTT TRBJ1-1 . TRBV7-9
CAINDGGRGRTYNEQFF TGTGCCATCAACGACGGGGGGCGCGGGAGGACCTACAATGAGCAGTTCTTC TRBJ2-1 TRBD2 TRBV10-3
CASSHSGLADLESKNIQYF TGTGCCAGCAGCCATTCGGGACTAGCGGACCTAGAAAGCAAAAACATTCAGTACTTC TRBJ2-4 TRBD2 TRBV4-2
CASSPVAGRANEQFF TGCGCCAGCAGCCCGGTAGCCGGGAGGGCCAATGAGCAGTTCTTC TRBJ2-1 TRBD2 TRBV5-1
CASSGGVGQFF TGTGCCAGCAGCGGAGGTGTAGGGCAGTTCTTC TRBJ2-1 . TRBV11-2
CASSLDGGRGDEQFF TGCGCCAGCAGCTTGGACGGCGGGAGGGGGGATGAGCAGTTCTTC TRBJ2-1 TRBD2 TRBV5-1
CASSGGGAGGNTIYF TGTGCCAGCAGCGGAGGGGGCGCAGGAGGAAACACCATATATTTT TRBJ1-3 TRBD1 TRBV5-4
CASSHGVPGQDFF TGTGCCAGCAGCCACGGGGTACCGGGACAGGACTTCTTC TRBJ1-2 TRBD1 TRBV5-6
CASQLTSYEQFF TGTGCCAGCCAGCTTACTAGCTATGAGCAGTTCTTC TRBJ2-1 . TRBV11-2
CASSTGGLAGGVEQYF TGTGCCAGTAGTACGGGGGGACTAGCGGGAGGAGTCGAGCAGTACTTC TRBJ2-7 TRBD2 TRBV19